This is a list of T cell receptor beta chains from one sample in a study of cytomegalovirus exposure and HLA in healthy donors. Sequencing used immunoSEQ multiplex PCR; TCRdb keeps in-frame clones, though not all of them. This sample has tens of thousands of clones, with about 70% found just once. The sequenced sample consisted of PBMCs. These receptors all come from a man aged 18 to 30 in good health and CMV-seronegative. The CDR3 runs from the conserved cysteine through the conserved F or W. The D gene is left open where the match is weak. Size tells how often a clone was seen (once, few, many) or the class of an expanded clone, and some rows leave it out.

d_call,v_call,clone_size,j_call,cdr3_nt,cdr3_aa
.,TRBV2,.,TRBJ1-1,TGTGCCAGCACCGAGGGGGGGGGTTTGAACACTGAAGCTTTCTTT,CASTEGGGLNTEAFF
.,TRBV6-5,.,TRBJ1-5,TGTGCCAGCAGTTACTCCCACAGTGATCAGCCCCAGCATTTT,CASSYSHSDQPQHF
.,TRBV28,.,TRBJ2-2,TGTGCCAGCAGTCTCTCCACCGGGGAGCTGTTTTTT,CASSLSTGELFF
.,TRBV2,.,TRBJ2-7,TGTGCCAGCAGTGTCAGAGTTTCACGGGTCGAGCAGTACTTC,CASSVRVSRVEQYF
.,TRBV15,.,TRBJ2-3,TGTGCCACCAGCAGTGGTATCCGACAGGATTACACAGATACGCAGTATTTT,CATSSGIRQDYTDTQYF
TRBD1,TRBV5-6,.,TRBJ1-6,TGTGCCAGCAGCTTCTCCTACAGGGGCCTCGGCTCACCCCTCCACTTT,CASSFSYRGLGSPLHF
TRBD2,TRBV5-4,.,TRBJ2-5,TGTGCCAGCAGCCCACAGCGGGGGGGCAGAGAGACCCAGTACTTC,CASSPQRGGRETQYF
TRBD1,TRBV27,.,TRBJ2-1,TGTGCCAGCAGTCCTCGGACAGGGGGATACAATGAGCAGTTCTTC,CASSPRTGGYNEQFF
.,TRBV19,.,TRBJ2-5,TGTGCCAGTAGTATTAGGGGTTACCAAGAGACCCAGTACTTC,CASSIRGYQETQYF
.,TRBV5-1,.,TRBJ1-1,TGCGCCAGCAACTTGGCGGGGGGGAACACTGAAGCTTTCTTT,CASNLAGGNTEAFF
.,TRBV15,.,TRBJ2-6,TGTGCCACCAGCGTTGCCGGGGGGGCCAACGTCCTGACTTTC,CATSVAGGANVLTF
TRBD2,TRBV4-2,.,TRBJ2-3,TGTGCCAGCAGCCAAGATATGGCTAGCGGGGGAGGCGATACGCAGTATTTT,CASSQDMASGGGDTQYF
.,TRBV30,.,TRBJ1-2,TGTGCCTGGAGTGTAAACTGGGGCCGGGACACCTATGGCTACACCTTC,CAWSVNWGRDTYGYTF
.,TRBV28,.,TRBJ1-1,TGTGCCAGCAGTTTAAGTGCGACGGGTGCCACTGAAGCTTTCTTT,CASSLSATGATEAFF
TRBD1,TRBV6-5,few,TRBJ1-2,TGTGCCAGCAGCCGGGGGACAGGGATTGGCTACACCTTC,CASSRGTGIGYTF
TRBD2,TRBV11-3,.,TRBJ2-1,TGTGCCAGCAGCCCTGGACTAGTAAGTGATGAGCAGTTCTTC,CASSPGLVSDEQFF
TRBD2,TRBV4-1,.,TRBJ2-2,TGCGCCAGCAGCCACGACCCTAGCGGGGGGGCCGGTGGGGAGCTGTTTTTT,CASSHDPSGGAGGELFF
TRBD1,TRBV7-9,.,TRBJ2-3,TGTGCCAGCAGTTCCGAACAGGGGCCTCTTCCCACAGATACGCAGTATTTT,CASSSEQGPLPTDTQYF
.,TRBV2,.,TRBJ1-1,TGTGCCAGCAGTGGAGCCTCGGAGAACAGGGCGGCTTTCTTT,CASSGASENRAAFF
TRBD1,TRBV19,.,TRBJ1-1,TGTGCCAGTAGGGGACAGTTCAACACTGAAGCTTTCTTT,CASRGQFNTEAFF
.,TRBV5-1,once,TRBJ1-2,TGCGCCAGCAGCTTGGTTGGCAGTTCCTATGGCTACACCTTC,CASSLVGSSYGYTF
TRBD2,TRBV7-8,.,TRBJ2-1,TGTGCCAGCAGCCCACTAGCGGGGGGGATATACAATGAGCAGTTCTTC,CASSPLAGGIYNEQFF
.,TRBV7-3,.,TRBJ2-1,TGTGCCAGCAGCTCAGGGTACAATGAGCAGTTCTTC,CASSSGYNEQFF